This TCR beta chain was observed in a study of OX40 agonist ivuxolimab in advanced cancers. Overall study: Patients received the agonistic anti-OX40 (CD134) antibody ivuxolimab.

As concerns this clone: Its cognate antigen is unknown.

The CDR3 extends over 14 amino acids. Trimming took 1 base from V and 8 from J, leaving 12 bases between them. The germline V gene encodes CDR1 LNHDA and CDR2 SQIVND (reference sequence). This table comes from immunoSEQ multiplex PCR, and its TCRdb copy is limited to in-frame clones, with some not included. The table includes tens of thousands of clones, roughly 85% detected once. General study points: Both blood CD4+ and CD8+ T cells showed clonal growth by week 6 at 0.1 to 3.0 mg/kg.

The clonotype was recovered from an adult with an advanced solid tumor such as melanoma, head and neck, liver or kidney cancer. Sample: CD4+ or CD8+ T cells sorted from blood, taken in a trial of the OX40 agonist ivuxolimab. The chain combines TRBV19 with TRBJ2-4, with D possibly being TRBD2 (6 bases). The CDR3, as DNA: TGTGCCAGTAGTATAGCGGAGGGGTTGGACATTCAGTACTTC. This sequence encodes CASSIAEGLDIQYF.